This T cell receptor (beta chain) was captured in a study of cytomegalovirus exposure and HLA in healthy donors. On the study more broadly: A data release that came early held about 89 million unique TCRs from HLA-typed donors.

Participants comprised healthy donors of bone marrow. Study findings and constraints: The later analysis indicated that the majority of CMV-associated TCR beta chains appeared HLA-restricted.

This CDR3 comprises 12 residues. From germline, CDR1 is SQVTM and CDR2 ANQGSEA. The PCR had 60 Vbeta and 13 Jbeta primers. Produced via immunoSEQ multiplex PCR; TCRdb's table is partial and in-frame only. The sample yields over 100,000 clones, over 70% seen once. A remark on this clone: Its antigen remains unknown. The junction does not match germline at one end; this may be a read error.

The clonotype originates from a woman aged 40 to 50 in good health and CMV-seronegative. Material for sequencing was PBMCs. This sequence joins TRBV29-1 and TRBJ2-2, with a tentative D call TRBD1 (6 bases). Here the CDR3 DNA reads TGCAACGTTTTACCCGGGACAGGGGAGCTGTTTTTT. It codes for CNVLPGTGELFF.